These 31 T cell receptor beta chains were all obtained from the same sample, sequenced in a study of Graves' ophthalmopathy and Graves' hyperthyroidism. The study amplified TCR beta CDR3 regions using RNA transcripts. Second-round multiplex PCR came after first-round RT-PCR with HTBI primers. TCRdb re-called the multiplex PCR reads with MiXCR, one entry per CDR3 protein. This table holds 650,000 to 900,000 distinct CDR3 sequences, roughly two fifths found once. Input material: peripheral blood. The receptors were sampled from an adult man with Graves' ophthalmopathy.

This clonotype came up a few times. The chain recombines TRBV12-3 or TRBV12-4 with TRBJ1-1; 7 positions match TRBD1. V was pared by 8 bases and J by 10 bases, with 10 bases of the junction left unmatched. This CDR3 contains 12 residues. Here the CDR3 DNA reads TGTGCCAGCGGGCTGGACAGGCGTGGAGCTTTCTTT. Encoded protein: CASGLDRRGAFF.

This clonotype was observed at least ten times. This chain joins TRBV10-3 and TRBJ2-2; TRBD2 matches 11 bases. Germline V CDR1 and CDR2: ENHRY, SYGVKD. The J segment lost 5 bases and the V segment lost 4 bases, leaving 3 bases of the junction unmatched. CDR3 length equals 15 residues. The CDR3 DNA is TGTGCCATCAGTGGCAGACTAGCGGGAACCGGGGAGCTGTTTTTT. As protein: CAISGRLAGTGELFF.

This clonotype showed up just a few times. CDR3 loop: CASSRGWTMNTEAFF. The CDR3, as DNA: TGTGCCAGCAGCCGAGGGTGGACTATGAACACTGAAGCTTTCTTT. This chain links TRBV7-2 with TRBJ1-1; D ambiguous. Trimming removed 5 bases from V and 0 bases from J, with 13 bases in between. The CDR3 is 15 residues long. CDR1 SGHTA and CDR2 FQGNSA come from the germline V gene.

V usage is TRBV25-1 and J usage is TRBJ1-2; no clear D gene. Germline V gene sequence: CDR1 MGHDK, CDR2 SYGVNS. V was pared by 5 bases and J by 4 bases, with 20 bases between. The CDR3 is 16 amino acids. The CDR3 nucleotides are TGTGCCAGCAGTTTATATGGTGGCAGAGTTTTCTATGGCTACACCTTC. Amino acids: CASSLYGGRVFYGYTF.

This clonotype was seen a single time. Written as DNA, the CDR3 is TGTGCCAGCAGCCAGGGGACTAGCGGGACCTTAGAGACCCAGTACTTC. Protein sequence: CASSQGTSGTLETQYF. This rearrangement joins TRBV7-9 to TRBJ2-5, with 13 bases matching TRBD2. Per germline, CDR1 SEHNR and CDR2 FQNEAQ (reference sequence). The CDR3 has 16 residues. With V trimmed by 5 bases and J by 4 bases, 7 bases remained unmatched.

This clonotype was seen a few times. An end of the junction differs from the germline gene, which may be a read error. The V and J genes are TRBV24-1 and TRBJ1-5; a possible D gene is TRBD1 (5 bases). CDR1 is KGHDR, CDR2 SFDVKD, per germline. This CDR3 is built from 14 residues. The CDR3 loop is CASSFRGESQPQHF. The CDR3, as DNA: TGTGCCAGCAGTTTTCGAGGGGAGAGCCAGCCCCAGCATTTT.

This clonotype was observed a few times. J is TRBJ2-5 and V is TRBV7-9; 10 bases align to TRBD1. Germline V gene lookup returns CDR1 SEHNR and CDR2 FQNEAQ (reference sequence). This CDR3 is built from 15 residues. The V segment lost 5 bases and the J segment 3 bases; nucleotides outside the gene matches: 6. The CDR3 DNA follows: TGTGCCAGCAGCCGTCCCGGGACAGGGGAAGAGACCCAGTACTTC. It specifies CASSRPGTGEETQYF.

This clonotype appeared many times. This chain joins TRBV24-1 and TRBJ1-5, with a possible D match to TRBD1 (5 bases). The length of the CDR3 is 13 residues. The V gene's germline CDR1 is KGHDR and CDR2 SFDVKD. The V end lost 11 bases, the J end lost 4 bases, and 14 bases lay between the germline ends. The CDR3 DNA reads as TGTGCCAGCAGCGGGGACTGGAATCAGCCCCAGCATTTT. Translation gives CASSGDWNQPQHF.

This clonotype was seen at least ten times. The V call is TRBV7-9, the J call TRBJ1-2; unclear D gene. V shed 1 base and J shed 2 bases, with 5 bases lying between them. The CDR3 runs to 13 residues. Per germline, CDR1 SEHNR and CDR2 FQNEAQ (reference sequence). The CDR3 sequence is CASSLGRNYGYTF. The CDR3 DNA follows: TGTGCCAGCAGCTTAGGGCGCAACTATGGCTACACCTTC.

This clonotype showed up just a few times. The V call is TRBV20-1, the J call TRBJ1-4; D perhaps matches TRBD1 (5 bases). Trimming took 5 bases from V and 0 from J, leaving 13 bases between them. Germline assignment: CDR1 DFQATT and CDR2 SNEGSKA (reference sequence). The CDR3 length is 15 residues. Here the CDR3 DNA reads TGCAGTGCTGCCGGGGGGTCTGCAACTAATGAAAAACTGTTTTTT. Amino acids: CSAAGGSATNEKLFF.

This clonotype was seen a handful of times. J is TRBJ1-1 and V is TRBV6-5; TRBD1 might be the D (5 bases). This CDR3 contains 15 residues. From germline, CDR1 is MNHEY and CDR2 SVGAGI. V was pared by 1 base and J by 1 base, with 10 bases between. The CDR3 DNA reads as TGTGCCAGCAGTTACTACCGGGACGGGAACACTGAAGCTTTCTTT. Its translation is CASSYYRDGNTEAFF.

This clonotype appeared a few times. The CDR3 DNA follows: TGCGCCAGCAGCCCCTCCCCTTGGACACAAGAGACCCAGTACTTC. It codes for CASSPSPWTQETQYF. The rearrangement uses TRBV5-1 and TRBJ2-5; TRBD1 might be the D (5 bases). CDR3 length equals 15 residues. Germline V gene data show CDR1 as SGHRS and CDR2 as YFSETQ. V was clipped by 4 bases and J by 2 bases, with 15 bases between them.

This sequence joins TRBV12-3 or TRBV12-4 and TRBJ2-5, with 7 bases that match TRBD2. Unmatched junction bases numbered 8, after V lost 2 bases and J lost 5 bases. This CDR3 comprises 15 residues. The CDR3 here is CASSLKAGLLETQYF. DNA for the CDR3: TGTGCCAGCAGTTTAAAAGCGGGACTTCTGGAGACCCAGTACTTC.

The genes are TRBV7-2 and TRBJ2-7; D might be TRBD2 (5 bases). This CDR3 spans 12 amino acids. Per the germline V gene, CDR1 is SGHTA and CDR2 is FQGNSA. The V gene lost 9 bases and the J gene lost 2 bases, with 11 bases spanning the gap. Written as DNA, the CDR3 is TGTGCCAGTACTAGTCGTACCTACGAGCAGTACTTC. The encoded protein is CASTSRTYEQYF.

In its sample, this clonotype was seen a few times. Its ends do not fully match the called genes, so a read error is possible. This sequence joins TRBV7-2 and TRBJ2-5, with TRBD2 identical over 9 bases. The CDR3 totals 15 residues. The germline CDR1 and CDR2 sequences are SGHTA and FQGNSA. This chain's CDR3 is CASSVAGESQETQYF. CDR3 in DNA: TGTGCCAGCAGCGTAGCGGGAGAGTCCCAAGAGACCCAGTACTTC.

V usage is TRBV7-2 and J usage is TRBJ2-7; the D is unclear. Trimming shortened V by 8 bases and J by 5 bases, and 16 bases separated the two germline ends. CDR1 and CDR2 from the germline V gene are SGHTA and FQGNSA. The CDR3 sequence is 13 residues long. The CDR3 loop is CASSPTQYHEQYF. CDR3 in DNA: TGTGCCAGCTCACCGACACAGTACCACGAGCAGTACTTC.

Concerning this clonotype: The junction differs from germline at one of its ends, possibly a read error. V is TRBV10-3 and J is TRBJ2-7, with 9 bases matching TRBD2. Germline V gene sequence: CDR1 ENHRY, CDR2 SYGVKD. There are 15 residues in the CDR3. CDR3 nucleotide sequence: TGTGCCAGCAGTTACCCTAGCGGGATAGTGTACGAGCAGTACTTC. Its protein is CASSYPSGIVYEQYF.

This clonotype has at least ten counts. This chain connects TRBV6-6 to TRBJ2-7; D not resolved. The V and J ends lost 5 bases and 0 bases respectively, with 5 bases between them. CDR1 is MNHNY and CDR2 is SVGAGI in the germline V gene (reference sequence). This CDR3 is 12 amino acids long. CDR3 sequence reads: CASSPFSYEQYF. The CDR3 coding sequence is TGTGCCAGCAGTCCCTTCTCCTACGAGCAGTACTTC.

This chain links TRBV2 with TRBJ2-2, with TRBD2 identical over 11 bases. This CDR3 comprises 17 residues. Germline V gene lookup returns CDR1 SNHLY and CDR2 FYNNEI. The V gene end was trimmed by 6 bases and the J gene end by 0 bases; junction bases not matched to a gene: 6. For the CDR3, the DNA is TGTGCCAGCAGCGGGACTAGCGGTTACGCGAACACCGGGGAGCTGTTTTTT. It translates to CASSGTSGYANTGELFF. Looking up the rest from reference TRBV2 and TRBJ2-2 gives the full variable domain: EPEVTQTPSHQVTQMGQEVILRCVPISNHLYFYWYRQILGQKVEFLVSFYNNEISEKSEIFDDQFSVERPDGSNFTLKIRSTKLEDSAMYFCASSGTSGYANTGELFFGEGSRLTVL.

At least ten counts were recorded for this clonotype. At one end, the junction sequence differs from germline, possibly due to a read error. The V gene is TRBV10-3, the J gene TRBJ1-2, with D uncertain. Germline CDR1 ENHRY, CDR2 SYGVKD. The CDR3 has 12 amino acids. CDR3 sequence reads: CASSPKAYGYTF. Written as DNA, the CDR3 is TGTGCCAGCAGTCCTAAAGCCTATGGCTACACCTTC.

This clonotype has more than one count but fewer than ten. The J gene is TRBJ1-1, the V gene TRBV6-1; 7 bases are shared with TRBD1. Looked up from germline, CDR1 is MNHNS and CDR2 is SASEGT. J was trimmed by 4 bases and V by 9 bases; bases with no gene match: 17. The CDR3 consists of 16 residues. The CDR3 sequence is CASPCTGDHGCTEAFF. The DNA for the CDR3 is TGTGCCAGTCCCTGTACAGGGGACCATGGTTGCACTGAAGCTTTCTTT.

This clonotype was detected ten times or more. The genes are TRBV7-8 and TRBJ1-6; no definite D call. The V and J ends lost 1 base and 8 bases respectively, with 12 bases between them. Germline lookup yields CDR1 SGHVS and CDR2 FQNEAQ. CDR3 size: 15 residues. The CDR3 sequence is CASSLGASVYSPLHF. The CDR3 bases are TGTGCCAGCAGCTTAGGCGCGTCAGTTTATTCACCCCTCCACTTT.

This chain connects TRBV20-1 to TRBJ1-4; TRBD1 aligns across 7 bases. This CDR3 is 15 amino acids long. The V segment lost 0 bases and the J segment 7 bases; nucleotides outside the gene matches: 8. CDR1 and CDR2 (germline): DFQATT, SNEGSKA (reference sequence). The CDR3 protein is CSARDSTGEGEKLFF. The CDR3 DNA is TGCAGTGCTAGAGACTCCACAGGGGAGGGTGAAAAACTGTTTTTT.

There are a few counts of this clonotype. The J gene is TRBJ2-3, the V gene TRBV11-2; 7 nucleotides agree with TRBD1. Looked up from germline, CDR1 is SGHAT and CDR2 is FQNNGV. The CDR3 runs 15 residues. V shed 5 bases, J shed 2 bases, and the junction held 7 bases outside the gene matches. The CDR3 reads CASSPTGSYTDTQYF. The DNA of the CDR3 is TGTGCCAGCAGCCCGACAGGGTCGTACACAGATACGCAGTATTTT.

With regard to this clonotype: The conserved phenylalanine or tryptophan is not found at the CDR3 terminus, so this likely reflects a read error. The rearrangement links TRBV6-5 to TRBJ2-7; 10 bases are shared with TRBD2. Germline CDR1 and CDR2: MNHEY and SVGAGI. V shed 6 bases and J 6 bases; nucleotides not matched to a gene: 11. CDR3 length: 15 amino acids. CDR3 region: CASRRAGLAGVEQYS. CDR3 DNA sequence: TGTGCCAGCAGGCGGGCGGGTCTAGCGGGAGTCGAGCAGTACTCC.

The rearrangement links TRBV6-6 to TRBJ1-5; a possible D gene is TRBD1 (6 bases). The CDR3 runs to 15 residues. Trimming took off 1 base at V and 4 bases at J, with 11 bases between the two ends. Germline loops: CDR1 MNHNY, CDR2 SVGAGI (reference sequence). As DNA, the CDR3 is TGTGCCAGCAGTTACTGGGGGGGCCCGAATCAGCCCCAGCATTTT. This codes for CASSYWGGPNQPQHF.

The chain employs TRBV2 and TRBJ2-5; D gene unclear. Germline loops: CDR1 SNHLY, CDR2 FYNNEI. The length of the CDR3 is 14 residues. Trimming shortened V by 9 bases and J by 4 bases, and 18 bases separated the two germline ends. The CDR3 region has the DNA TGTGCCAGACAGAGAGACGGCGGTCGAGAGACCCAGTACTTC. The encoded protein is CARQRDGGRETQYF.

The chain carries TRBV5-4 and TRBJ2-7; tentatively, D is TRBD1 (6 bases). Germline V gives CDR1 SGHNT, CDR2 YYREEE (reference sequence). The germline V and J ends were trimmed by 4 bases and 3 bases, with 11 bases remaining between them. The CDR3 covers 13 residues. The CDR3 nucleotides read TGTGCCAGCAGCCCCAGGGGCGACTACGAGCAGTACTTC. Amino acid sequence: CASSPRGDYEQYF.

This clonotype came up many times. This chain uses TRBV5-6 with TRBJ1-2; no reliable D call. This CDR3 region has 14 residues. Germline V lookup: CDR1 SGHDT, CDR2 YYEEEE. V lost 5 bases to trimming and J lost 1 base, with 12 bases between them. The CDR3 DNA reads as TGTGCCAGCAGTCCCGGGCAGGTTAACTATGGCTACACCTTC. Translated, it gives CASSPGQVNYGYTF. The full variable domain, in which reference TRBV5-6 and TRBJ1-2 provide the parts outside the CDR3, is DAGVTQSPTHLIKTRGQQVTLRCSPKSGHDTVSWYQQALGQGPQFIFQYYEEEERQRGNFPDRFSGHQFPNYSSELNVNALLLGDSALYLCASSPGQVNYGYTFGSGTRLTVV.

A note on this clonotype: This could be a read error, since a much larger clone is one nucleotide away. The gene calls are TRBV12-3 or TRBV12-4 and TRBJ1-4; D is uncertain. The germline V and J ends were trimmed by 10 bases and 0 bases, with 9 bases remaining between them. The CDR3 has 13 amino acids. The DNA for the CDR3 is TGTGCCACCCTGGGTACAACTAATGAAAAACTGTTTTTT. Translated: CATLGTTNEKLFF.

This clonotype was counted between two and nine times. The rearrangement uses TRBV20-1 and TRBJ2-5, with 11 bases fitting TRBD2. The CDR3 consists of 14 residues. The ends lost 3 bases at V and 3 bases at J; junction bases unmatched: 3. CDR1 is DFQATT and CDR2 is SNEGSKA in the germline V gene (reference sequence). The CDR3 loop is CSARETSGKETQYF. CDR3 bases: TGCAGTGCTAGGGAGACTAGCGGGAAAGAGACCCAGTACTTC.